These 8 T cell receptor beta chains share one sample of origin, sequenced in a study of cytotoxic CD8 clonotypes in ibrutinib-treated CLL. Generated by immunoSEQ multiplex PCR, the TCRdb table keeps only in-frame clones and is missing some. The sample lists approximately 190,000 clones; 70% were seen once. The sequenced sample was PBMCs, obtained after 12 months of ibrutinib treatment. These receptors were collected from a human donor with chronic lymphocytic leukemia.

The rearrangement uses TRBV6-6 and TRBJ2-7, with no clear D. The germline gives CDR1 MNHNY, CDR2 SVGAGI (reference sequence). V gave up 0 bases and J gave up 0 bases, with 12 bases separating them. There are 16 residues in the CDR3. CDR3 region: CASSYSGRSSSYEQYF. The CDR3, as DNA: TGTGCCAGCAGTTACTCTGGGCGCTCGAGCTCCTACGAGCAGTACTTC.

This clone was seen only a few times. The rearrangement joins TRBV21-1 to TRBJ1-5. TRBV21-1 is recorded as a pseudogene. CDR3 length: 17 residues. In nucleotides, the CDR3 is TGTGCCAGCAGCAAATGGGGAAGAAAAGATAGCAATCAGCCCCAGCATTTT. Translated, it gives CASSKWGRKDSNQPQHF.

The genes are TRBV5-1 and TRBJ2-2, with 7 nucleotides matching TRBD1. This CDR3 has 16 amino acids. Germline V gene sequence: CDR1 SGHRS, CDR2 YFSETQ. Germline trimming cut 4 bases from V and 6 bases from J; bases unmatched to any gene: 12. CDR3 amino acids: CASSGRTGISPGELFF. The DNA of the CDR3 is TGCGCCAGCAGCGGAAGGACAGGAATATCTCCCGGGGAGCTGTTTTTT.

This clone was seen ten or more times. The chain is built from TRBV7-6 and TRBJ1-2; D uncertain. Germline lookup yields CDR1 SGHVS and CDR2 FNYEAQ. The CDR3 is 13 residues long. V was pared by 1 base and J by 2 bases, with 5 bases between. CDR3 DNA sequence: TGTGCCAGCAGCTTAGACCCGAACTATGGCTACACCTTC. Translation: CASSLDPNYGYTF.

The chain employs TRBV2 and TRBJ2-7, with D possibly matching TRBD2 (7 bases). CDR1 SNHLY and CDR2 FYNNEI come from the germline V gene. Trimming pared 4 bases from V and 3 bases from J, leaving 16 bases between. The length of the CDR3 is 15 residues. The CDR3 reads CASSGGGGSLYEQYF. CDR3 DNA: TGTGCCAGCAGTGGGGGAGGGGGATCACTCTACGAGCAGTACTTC. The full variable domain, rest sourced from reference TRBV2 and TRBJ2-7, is EPEVTQTPSHQVTQMGQEVILRCVPISNHLYFYWYRQILGQKVEFLVSFYNNEISEKSEIFDDQFSVERPDGSNFTLKIRSTKLEDSAMYFCASSGGGGSLYEQYFGPGTRLTVT.

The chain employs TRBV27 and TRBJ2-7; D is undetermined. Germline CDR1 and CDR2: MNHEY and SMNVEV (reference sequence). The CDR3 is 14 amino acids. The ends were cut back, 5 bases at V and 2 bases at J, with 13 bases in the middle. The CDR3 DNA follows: TGTGCCAGCAGTCTCCGTGAGGCCCCCTACGAGCAGTACTTC. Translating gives CASSLREAPYEQYF.

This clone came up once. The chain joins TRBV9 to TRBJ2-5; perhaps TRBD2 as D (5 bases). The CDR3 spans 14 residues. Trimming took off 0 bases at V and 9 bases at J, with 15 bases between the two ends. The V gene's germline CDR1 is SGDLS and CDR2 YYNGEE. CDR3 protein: CASSVEVSGGAQYF. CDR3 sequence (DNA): TGTGCCAGCAGCGTAGAGGTCTCCGGAGGTGCCCAGTACTTC.

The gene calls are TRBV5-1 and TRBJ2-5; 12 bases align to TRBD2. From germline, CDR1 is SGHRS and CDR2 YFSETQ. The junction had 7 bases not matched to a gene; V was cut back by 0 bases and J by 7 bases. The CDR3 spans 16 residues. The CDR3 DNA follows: TGCGCCAGCAGCTTGGTGCCTAGCGGGGGGGCTTGGACCCAGTACTTC. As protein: CASSLVPSGGAWTQYF. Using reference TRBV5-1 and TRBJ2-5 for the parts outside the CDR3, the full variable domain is KAGVTQTPRYLIKTRGQQVTLSCSPISGHRSVSWYQQTPGQGLQFLFEYFSETQRNKGNFPGRFSGRQFSNSRSEMNVSTLELGDSALYLCASSLVPSGGAWTQYFGPGTRLLVL.